The T cell receptor beta chain described here comes from a study of blood T cell repertoires in COVID-19. Study-level background: Sites in the United States, Italy and Spain provided acute and convalescent COVID-19 samples. T cells, B-cell-depleted T cells, or PBMCs supplied cDNA or gDNA.

CDR3 length: 16 residues. The germline V gene encodes CDR1 SEHNR and CDR2 FQNEAQ (reference sequence). V lost 6 bases, J lost 4 bases, and 9 bases stayed unmatched. In the study's own analysis: Reference gene primer amplification gave estimated nucleated cell counts. Libraries were prepared by immunoSEQ multiplex PCR; TCRdb keeps only in-frame clonotypes and omits some of them. For V, J and clone size, that table is used; D and trimming come from the DNA. The table includes around 100,000 clones, roughly 87% detected once. This sequence joins TRBV7-9 and TRBJ2-5; 12 bases are shared with TRBD2. This receptor was obtained from a man in his thirties or forties in a cohort sampled during active COVID-19. Specimen: peripheral blood. CDR3 in DNA: TGTGCCAGCAGTATCCTAGCGGGGGGGTACCGAGAGACCCAGTACTTC. Protein: CASSILAGGYRETQYF.